The 3 T cell receptor beta chains below were found in one sample sequenced in a study of blood T cells in healthy people across ages. Sample-barcoded 5' priming and a J-beta primer mix drove a second PCR of roughly 6 to 12 cycles. TCRdb fed the 5' RACE reads into MiXCR, producing one record per CDR3 protein. Here the sample spans more than 500,000 distinct CDR3 sequences, about 27% being singletons. These data also featured in a second study, about T cells of mothers and their children.

Sequenced: blood. The receptors here all came from a boy aged 2 to 10 in good health.

This clonotype was counted only a few times. In nucleotides, the CDR3 is TGCAGCGTTGAAGGGGACCGGGGGACCCAGTACTTC. Translating gives CSVEGDRGTQYF. The chain links TRBV29-1 to TRBJ2-5, with D tentatively TRBD1 or TRBD2 (5 bases each). Germline V gene sequence: CDR1 SQVTM, CDR2 ANQGSEA. CDR3 size: 12 residues. V lost 1 base, J lost 7 bases, and 10 bases lay in between. Complete variable domain (other parts from reference TRBV29-1 and TRBJ2-5): SAVISQKPSRDICQRGTSLTIQCQVDSQVTMMFWYRQQPGQSLTLIATANQGSEATYESGFVIDKFPISRPNLTFSTLTVSNMSPEDSSIYLCSVEGDRGTQYFGPGTRLLVL.

V is TRBV12-3 or TRBV12-4 and J is TRBJ1-2, with D hard to call. V dropped 6 bases and J dropped 6 bases, with 14 bases sitting between them. The CDR3 consists of 13 residues. Here the CDR3 reads CASSPTGFDGYTF. CDR3 DNA sequence: TGTGCCAGCAGCCCGACGGGGTTCGATGGCTACACCTTC.

V and J are TRBV11-2 and TRBJ2-1, with D hard to call. The DNA end lines up better with TRBJ2-7; the J call may be wrong. Germline assignment: CDR1 SGHAT and CDR2 FQNNGV. The CDR3 totals 14 residues. CDR3: CASSPVTGSYEQYF. Here the CDR3 DNA reads TGTGCCAGCAGCCCCGTCACTGGCTCCTACGAGCAGTACTTC.